This T cell receptor beta chain appears in the sequencing data of a study of identical twins. Study-wide results and caveats: Insertions were reduced in abundant cord blood beta clonotypes but not in memory repertoires. These conclusions were based on statistical analysis (cross-sectional, not following the same donors).

Template switching, a step in the protocol, added a universal primer site, and cDNA carried unique molecular identifiers. TCRdb recomputed calls from the 5' RACE reads with MiXCR, one row per CDR3 protein. The sample has a few hundred thousand distinct CDR3 sequences, 13% to 15% seen once. The CDR3 covers 16 residues. After removal of 4 bases from V and 7 bases from J, the junction contained 9 bases not matched to a gene. CDR1 and CDR2 (germline): SGHDT, YYEEEE. As regards this clonotype: The target antigen is unknown.

These same records also appear under a second study, on yellow fever vaccine responses in identical twins.

The receptor comes from a young woman in good health. The chain recombines TRBV5-6 with TRBJ2-2, with 11 bases fitting TRBD1. Sample: CD4+ T cells sorted from blood. The CDR3, as DNA: TGTGCCAGCAGCCCACCGGGACAGGGGGGAATCGGGGAGCTGTTTTTT. Protein sequence: CASSPPGQGGIGELFF.